Sequencing of this T cell receptor (beta chain) was carried out in a study of blood T cell repertoires in COVID-19. Across the whole study: Donors in the United States, Italy and Spain gave samples during acute or convalescent COVID-19. T cells, B-cell-depleted T cells, or PBMCs provided the cDNA or gDNA that served as material.

Germline CDR1 reads SGHVS; CDR2 reads FQNEAQ. The CDR3 consists of 18 residues. V gave up 7 bases and J gave up 0 bases, with 22 bases separating them. As processed by the authors: Estimation of nucleated cell counts was performed using reference gene primer amplification. Method: immunoSEQ multiplex PCR; TCRdb's copy keeps in-frame clones and lacks some. V and J calls plus clone size are reproduced from that table; the DNA served to infer D and trimming. The repertoire holds about 190,000 clones, with under 90% as singletons. Input material: peripheral blood. The clonotype comes from a man aged 25 to 45 with active or convalescent COVID-19. V gene TRBV7-8 combines with J gene TRBJ1-3; possible D gene TRBD1, 6 bases. The CDR3 sequence: CASTPGRDRRASGNTIYF. As DNA, the CDR3 is TGTGCCAGCACCCCGGGTAGAGACAGGCGAGCCTCTGGAAACACCATATATTTT. The whole variable domain, filled in from reference TRBV7-8 and TRBJ1-3, reads GAGVSQSPRYKVAKRGQDVALRCDPISGHVSLFWYQQALGQGPEFLTYFQNEAQLDKSGLPSDRFFAERPEGSVSTLKIQRTQQEDSAVYLCASTPGRDRRASGNTIYFGEGSWLTVV.